Below, 25 T cell receptor beta chains from the same sample are listed, as sequenced in a study of cytomegalovirus exposure and HLA in healthy donors. The PCR was carried out with 60 Vbeta primers and 13 Jbeta primers. Profiled with immunoSEQ multiplex PCR; TCRdb holds only in-frame clones, not every one. Of roughly 220,000 clones in the sample, 80% to 90% were seen once. The sequenced sample consisted of PBMCs. All receptors derive from a man aged 25-40 years in good health and CMV-seronegative.

This clone was recorded once. This chain links TRBV6-5 with TRBJ2-1; TRBD2 agrees at 7 bases. Germline V gene lookup returns CDR1 MNHEY and CDR2 SVGAGI. The V gene end was trimmed by 7 bases and the J gene end by 0 bases; junction bases not matched to a gene: 6. The CDR3 totals 15 residues. The CDR3 spells CASMRGGGSYNEQFF. The CDR3 nucleotides read TGTGCCAGCATGAGGGGCGGGGGCTCCTACAATGAGCAGTTCTTC.

In this sample, this clone turned up once. V and J are TRBV11-2 and TRBJ1-1, with D uncertain. CDR1 and CDR2 (germline): SGHAT, FQNNGV. Trimming left V 0 bases short and J 1 base short, with 15 bases between. The CDR3 is made up of 17 amino acids. The CDR3 spells CASSLDPWTEGNTEAFF. The CDR3 nucleotides read TGTGCCAGCAGCTTAGACCCTTGGACTGAAGGGAACACTGAAGCTTTCTTT.

The rearrangement links TRBV2 to TRBJ1-3, with D possibly matching TRBD1 (6 bases). From germline, CDR1 is SNHLY and CDR2 FYNNEI. V was trimmed by 5 bases and J by 0 bases, leaving 11 bases between them. This CDR3 has 15 residues. The CDR3 here is CASSPDRTSGNTIYF. CDR3 DNA sequence: TGTGCCAGCAGTCCGGACAGAACCTCTGGAAACACCATATATTTT. The full variable domain, its missing parts supplied by reference TRBV2 and TRBJ1-3, is EPEVTQTPSHQVTQMGQEVILRCVPISNHLYFYWYRQILGQKVEFLVSFYNNEISEKSEIFDDQFSVERPDGSNFTLKIRSTKLEDSAMYFCASSPDRTSGNTIYFGEGSWLTVV.

The chain employs TRBV5-6 and TRBJ2-1, with 8 nucleotides matching TRBD2. The CDR3 runs to 14 residues. Germline CDR1 SGHDT, CDR2 YYEEEE. With 4 bases clipped from V and 7 bases from J, the junction kept 7 bases outside the gene matches. The CDR3 coding sequence is TGTGCCAGCAGCCGGGACACTAGCGGAAATGAGCAGTTCTTC. The encoded protein is CASSRDTSGNEQFF.

The chain carries TRBV9 and TRBJ2-1, with 9 bases fitting TRBD2. With V trimmed by 0 bases and J by 7 bases, 11 bases remained unmatched. Germline V gene sequence: CDR1 SGDLS, CDR2 YYNGEE. This CDR3 has 17 amino acids. CDR3 sequence (DNA): TGTGCCAGCAGCGTAGTGGCTAGCGGGGTAGCTGGGAATGAGCAGTTCTTC. Protein sequence: CASSVVASGVAGNEQFF.

The gene calls are TRBV6-5 and TRBJ2-3; TRBD2 matches at 8 bases. The V gene's germline CDR1 is MNHEY and CDR2 SVGAGI. The junction had 5 bases not matched to a gene; V was cut back by 2 bases and J by 4 bases. The CDR3 has 15 amino acids. CDR3 sequence reads: CASSYGELAADTQYF. The CDR3 DNA is TGTGCCAGCAGTTACGGCGAACTAGCGGCAGATACGCAGTATTTT.

This sequence joins TRBV6-5 and TRBJ2-7; D possibly corresponds to TRBD1 (6 bases). Trimming removed 10 bases at V and 5 bases at J, with 24 bases between. This CDR3 region has 15 residues. The germline CDR1 and CDR2 sequences are MNHEY and SVGAGI. The CDR3 loop reads CATGRDTSYRNEQYF. The DNA of the CDR3 is TGTGCCACCGGCCGGGACACTTCCTATCGGAACGAGCAGTACTTC.

The V gene is TRBV6-1, the J gene TRBJ2-7; 8 nucleotides agree with TRBD1. This CDR3 is 15 amino acids long. J lost 0 bases, V lost 2 bases, and 3 bases had no gene match. From germline, CDR1 is MNHNS and CDR2 SASEGT. The CDR3 region is CASSELTGDSYEQYF. The CDR3 DNA reads TGTGCCAGCAGTGAATTGACAGGGGACTCCTACGAGCAGTACTTC.

V and J are TRBV2 and TRBJ2-1; D is possibly TRBD2 (5 bases). The CDR3 runs 14 residues. The V and J ends lost 0 bases and 9 bases respectively, with 12 bases between them. Germline-derived CDR1 and CDR2 are SNHLY and FYNNEI. CDR3 in DNA: TGTGCCAGCAGTGAAGCGCTTCGGGGTGGTGAGCAGTTCTTC. The encoded protein is CASSEALRGGEQFF.

The chain has TRBV5-1 and TRBJ2-1; TRBD2 might be the D (7 bases). With 6 bases removed from V and 6 bases from J, the gap between germline ends came to 16 bases. This CDR3 region has 14 residues. From germline, CDR1 is SGHRS and CDR2 YFSETQ. CDR3 sequence reads: CASNSEGGLNEQFF. The CDR3 nucleotides read TGCGCCAGCAATTCTGAGGGGGGGCTCAATGAGCAGTTCTTC.

V usage is TRBV2 and J usage is TRBJ2-7, with TRBD1 matching over 7 bases. Looked up from germline, CDR1 is SNHLY and CDR2 is FYNNEI. There are 13 residues in the CDR3. V dropped 3 bases and J dropped 4; count of bases not matched to a gene: 3. Here the CDR3 reads CASSDTGVYEQYF. The CDR3, as DNA: TGTGCCAGCAGTGATACAGGGGTGTACGAGCAGTACTTC.

The chain employs TRBV29-1 and TRBJ2-7; no clear D. V was trimmed by 5 bases and J by 2 bases, leaving 7 bases between them. The CDR3 is 11 residues long. Per the germline V gene, CDR1 is SQVTM and CDR2 is ANQGSEA. The CDR3 nucleotides are TGCAGCGTTCGGGTAGCCTACGAGCAGTACTTC. Protein sequence: CSVRVAYEQYF.

This chain joins TRBV6-6 and TRBJ1-5, with D unresolved. This CDR3 has 14 amino acids. Trimming removed 5 bases at V and 4 bases at J, with 12 bases between. Germline V CDR1 and CDR2: MNHNY, SVGAGI (reference sequence). The CDR3 spells CASSQTQVNQPQHF. The CDR3 region has the DNA TGTGCCAGCAGTCAGACGCAGGTGAATCAGCCCCAGCATTTT.

V gene TRBV28 combines with J gene TRBJ1-1, with D possibly being TRBD1 (6 bases). The germline V gene has CDR1 MDHEN and CDR2 SYDVKM. V lost 1 base, J lost 5 bases, and 20 bases lay in between. CDR3 length equals 17 residues. The CDR3 DNA is TGTGCCAGCAGTTTATCCACTGGCGGGGGCGGTTTGACTGAAGCTTTCTTT. It is translated as CASSLSTGGGGLTEAFF.

This clone appeared once. The V gene is TRBV2, the J gene TRBJ2-1, with 10 bases that match TRBD2. Germline V CDR1 and CDR2: SNHLY, FYNNEI. The CDR3 length is 15 residues. V lost 6 bases, J lost 5 bases, and 7 bases stayed unmatched. The CDR3 nucleotides read TGTGCCAGCAGCCTTGAGCGGGGGGGGCACAATGAGCAGTTCTTC. Its translation: CASSLERGGHNEQFF.

The CDR3 loop reads CASSLEGGGVDEQFF. For the CDR3, the DNA is TGTGCCAGCAGTTTAGAAGGGGGGGGAGTTGATGAGCAGTTCTTC. J is TRBJ2-1 and V is TRBV27; D may be TRBD2 (7 bases). The V end was cut by 2 bases, the J end by 8 bases, with 16 bases between. CDR1 and CDR2 (germline): MNHEY, SMNVEV (reference sequence). The CDR3 runs to 15 residues.

This clone was picked up a small number of times. V gene TRBV4-1 combines with J gene TRBJ2-5; TRBD2 agrees at 7 bases. The J segment lost 5 bases and the V segment lost 4 bases, leaving 10 bases of the junction unmatched. The germline V gene has CDR1 MGHRA and CDR2 YSYEKL. The CDR3 consists of 15 residues. CDR3 bases: TGCGCCAGCAGCCCGAGGAGCGGGGAGGGGGAGACCCAGTACTTC. Amino acids: CASSPRSGEGETQYF.

This chain joins TRBV4-1 and TRBJ2-2; D gene ambiguous. Trimming stripped 4 bases from V and 6 bases from J, with 12 bases between. Germline V gene lookup returns CDR1 MGHRA and CDR2 YSYEKL. This CDR3 region has 14 residues. CDR3 in amino acids: CASSPKSAAGELFF. The CDR3 region has the DNA TGCGCCAGCAGCCCCAAAAGCGCCGCCGGGGAGCTGTTTTTT.

The rearrangement joins TRBV4-2 to TRBJ1-2; no definite D call. Trimming removed 4 bases at V and 6 bases at J, with 12 bases between. The germline V gene encodes CDR1 LGHNA and CDR2 YNFKEQ. There are 13 residues in the CDR3. CDR3 residues: CASSRIPENGYTF. CDR3 sequence (DNA): TGTGCCAGCAGCCGAATACCGGAGAATGGCTACACCTTC.

J is TRBJ1-2 and V is TRBV5-4, with 10 bases that match TRBD1. The CDR3 length is 13 residues. CDR1 is SGHNT and CDR2 is YYREEE in the germline V gene (reference sequence). Trimming cost V 2 bases and J 8 bases; bases outside gene matches: 3. CDR3 nucleotides: TGTGCCAGCAGCTTCCGACAGGGGGCCGGCTACACCTTC. Translated: CASSFRQGAGYTF.

This chain joins TRBV5-6 and TRBJ2-2; unclear D gene. Germline lookup yields CDR1 SGHDT and CDR2 YYEEEE. V lost 1 base and J lost 6, with 4 bases in between. The CDR3 has 12 amino acids. For the CDR3, the DNA is TGTGCCAGCAGCTTGAGCCCCGGGGAGCTGTTTTTT. Amino acids: CASSLSPGELFF.

The J gene is TRBJ2-2, the V gene TRBV14; D is ambiguous. Trimming cost V 4 bases and J 6 bases, with 6 bases left between them. The CDR3 spans 12 residues. Germline assignment: CDR1 SGHDN and CDR2 FVKESK. In nucleotides, the CDR3 is TGTGCCAGCAGCCTTACATCCGGGGAGCTGTTTTTT. Translated, it gives CASSLTSGELFF.

The chain carries TRBV28 and TRBJ2-7; the D gene is possibly TRBD1 (6 bases). The length of the CDR3 is 13 residues. Per germline, CDR1 MDHEN and CDR2 SYDVKM. V was shortened by 9 bases and J by 2 bases, with 14 bases between the two germline ends. The CDR3 DNA reads as TGTGCCAGTGTCTCAGGGGTACCCTACGAGCAGTACTTC. This sequence encodes CASVSGVPYEQYF.

The rearrangement uses TRBV7-9 and TRBJ1-1; tentatively, D is TRBD1 (5 bases). Germline-derived CDR1 and CDR2 are SEHNR and FQNEAQ (reference sequence). CDR3 size: 14 residues. V was pared by 2 bases and J by 3 bases, with 10 bases between. CDR3 loop: CASSLLGGDTEAFF. The CDR3 region has the DNA TGTGCCAGCAGCTTATTGGGGGGGGACACTGAAGCTTTCTTT.

The chain joins TRBV5-1 to TRBJ1-6; a weak D match, TRBD1 (6 bases). The CDR3 extends over 16 amino acids. V gave up 0 bases and J gave up 6 bases, with 13 bases separating them. Germline CDR1 and CDR2: SGHRS and YFSETQ. CDR3 sequence reads: CASSLVTGSGNSPLHF. The CDR3 region has the DNA TGCGCCAGCAGCTTGGTAACAGGGTCGGGTAATTCACCCCTCCACTTT.